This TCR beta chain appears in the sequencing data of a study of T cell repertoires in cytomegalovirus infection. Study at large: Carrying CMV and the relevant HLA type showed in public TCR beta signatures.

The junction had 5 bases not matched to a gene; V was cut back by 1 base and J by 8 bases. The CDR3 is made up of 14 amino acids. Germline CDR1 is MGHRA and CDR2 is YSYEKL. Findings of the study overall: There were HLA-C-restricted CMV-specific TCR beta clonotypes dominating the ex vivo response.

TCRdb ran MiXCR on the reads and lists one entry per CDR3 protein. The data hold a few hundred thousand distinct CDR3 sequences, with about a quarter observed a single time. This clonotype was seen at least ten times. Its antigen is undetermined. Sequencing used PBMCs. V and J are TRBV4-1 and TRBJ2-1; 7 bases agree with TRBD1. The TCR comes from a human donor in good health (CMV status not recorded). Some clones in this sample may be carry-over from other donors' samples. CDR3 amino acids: CASSQALDRDEQFF. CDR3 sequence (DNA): TGCGCCAGCAGCCAAGCCCTCGACAGGGATGAGCAGTTCTTC.